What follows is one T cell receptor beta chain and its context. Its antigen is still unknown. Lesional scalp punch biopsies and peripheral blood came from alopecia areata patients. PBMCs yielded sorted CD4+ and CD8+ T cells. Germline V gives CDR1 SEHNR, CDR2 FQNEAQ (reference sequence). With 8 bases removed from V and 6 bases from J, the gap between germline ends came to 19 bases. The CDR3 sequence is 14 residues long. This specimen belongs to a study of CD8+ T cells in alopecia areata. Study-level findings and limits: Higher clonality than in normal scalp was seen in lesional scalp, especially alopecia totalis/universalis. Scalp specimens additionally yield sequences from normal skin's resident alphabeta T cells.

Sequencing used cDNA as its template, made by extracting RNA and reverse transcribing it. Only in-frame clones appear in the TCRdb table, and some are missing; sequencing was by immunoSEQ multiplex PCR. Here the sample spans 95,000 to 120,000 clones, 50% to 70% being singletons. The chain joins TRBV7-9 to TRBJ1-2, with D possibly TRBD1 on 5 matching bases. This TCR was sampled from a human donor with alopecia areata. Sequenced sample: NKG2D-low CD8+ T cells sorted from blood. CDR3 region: CASVGGRGLDGYTF. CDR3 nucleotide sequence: TGTGCCAGCGTCGGGGGACGGGGACTAGATGGCTACACCTTC.